The clone carrying this T cell receptor (beta chain) was seen more than once but under ten times. This entry comes from a study of blood T cell repertoires in COVID-19. TCRdb's copy holds only in-frame clones and misses some; the assay was immunoSEQ multiplex PCR. The table has approximately 46,000 clones, around four fifths seen once. This CDR3 comprises 12 residues. Losses at the gene ends were 11 bases for V and 4 bases for J; bases not matched to a gene: 6. The V gene's germline CDR1 is ENHRY and CDR2 SYGVKD. This clonotype was obtained from a human donor in a cohort sampled during active COVID-19. The chain uses TRBV10-3 and TRBJ1-1; 8 nucleotides agree with TRBD1. Sequenced sample: peripheral blood. The CDR3 bases are TGTGCCTCGGGGACAGGAGCCACTGAAGCTTTCTTT. Translation: CASGTGATEAFF.